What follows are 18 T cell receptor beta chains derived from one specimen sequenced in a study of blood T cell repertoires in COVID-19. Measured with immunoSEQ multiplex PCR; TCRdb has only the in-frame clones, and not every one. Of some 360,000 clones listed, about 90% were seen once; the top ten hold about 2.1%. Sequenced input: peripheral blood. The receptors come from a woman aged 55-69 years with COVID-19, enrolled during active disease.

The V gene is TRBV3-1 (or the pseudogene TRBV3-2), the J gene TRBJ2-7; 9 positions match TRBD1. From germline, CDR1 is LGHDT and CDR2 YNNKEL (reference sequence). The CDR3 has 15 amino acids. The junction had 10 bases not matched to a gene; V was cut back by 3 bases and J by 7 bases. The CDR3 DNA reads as TGTGCCAGCAGCCAGCGGGACAGGGCGAGGGGAGAGCAGTACTTC. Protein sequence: CASSQRDRARGEQYF.

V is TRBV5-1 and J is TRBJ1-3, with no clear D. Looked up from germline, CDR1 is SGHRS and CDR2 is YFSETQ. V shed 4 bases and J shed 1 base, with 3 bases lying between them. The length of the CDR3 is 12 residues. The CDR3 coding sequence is TGCGCCAGCAGCCCGTCTGGAAACACCATATATTTT. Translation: CASSPSGNTIYF.

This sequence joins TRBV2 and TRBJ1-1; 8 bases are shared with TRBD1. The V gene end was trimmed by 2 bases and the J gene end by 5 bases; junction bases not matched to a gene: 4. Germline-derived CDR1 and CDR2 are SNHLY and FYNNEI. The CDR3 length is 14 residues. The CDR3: CASSEQGAGTEAFF. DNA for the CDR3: TGTGCCAGCAGTGAACAGGGGGCGGGAACTGAAGCTTTCTTT.

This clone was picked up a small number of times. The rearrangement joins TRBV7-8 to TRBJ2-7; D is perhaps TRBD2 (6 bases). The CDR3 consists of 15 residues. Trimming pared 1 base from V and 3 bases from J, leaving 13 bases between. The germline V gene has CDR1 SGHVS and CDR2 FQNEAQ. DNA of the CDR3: TGTGCCAGCAGCTTAGGCGGGACCTCTGGCTACGAGCAGTACTTC. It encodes CASSLGGTSGYEQYF.

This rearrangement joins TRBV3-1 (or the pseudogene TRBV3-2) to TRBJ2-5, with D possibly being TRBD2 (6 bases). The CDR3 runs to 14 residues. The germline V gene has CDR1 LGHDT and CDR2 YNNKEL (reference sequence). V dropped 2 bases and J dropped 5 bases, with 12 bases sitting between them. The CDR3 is CASSQLGGLETQYF. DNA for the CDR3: TGTGCCAGCAGCCAACTCGGGGGATTGGAGACCCAGTACTTC.

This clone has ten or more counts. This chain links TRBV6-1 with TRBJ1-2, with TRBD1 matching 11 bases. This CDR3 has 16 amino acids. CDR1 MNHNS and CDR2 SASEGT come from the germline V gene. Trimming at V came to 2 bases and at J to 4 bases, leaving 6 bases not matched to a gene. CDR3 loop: CASSEWGGTGGYGYTF. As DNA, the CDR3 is TGTGCCAGCAGTGAATGGGGTGGGACAGGGGGCTATGGCTACACCTTC.

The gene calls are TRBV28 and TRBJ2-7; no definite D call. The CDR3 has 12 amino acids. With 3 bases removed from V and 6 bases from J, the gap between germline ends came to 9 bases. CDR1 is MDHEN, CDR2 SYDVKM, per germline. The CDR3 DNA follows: TGTGCCAGCAGTTTTGAGAGGTCCGAGCAGTACTTC. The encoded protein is CASSFERSEQYF.

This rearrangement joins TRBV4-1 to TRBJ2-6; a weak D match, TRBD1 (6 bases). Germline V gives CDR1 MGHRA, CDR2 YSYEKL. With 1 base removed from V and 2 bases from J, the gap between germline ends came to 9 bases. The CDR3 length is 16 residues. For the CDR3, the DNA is TGCGCCAGCAGCCAAGCAGGGGCCCCTGGGGCCAACGTCCTGACTTTC. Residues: CASSQAGAPGANVLTF.

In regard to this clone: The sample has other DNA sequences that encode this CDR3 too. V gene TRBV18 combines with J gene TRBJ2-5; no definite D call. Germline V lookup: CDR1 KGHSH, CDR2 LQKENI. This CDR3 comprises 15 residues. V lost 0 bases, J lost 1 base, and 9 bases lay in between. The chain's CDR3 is CASSPPSRFQETQYF. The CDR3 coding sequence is TGTGCCAGCTCACCACCGAGCAGGTTCCAAGAGACCCAGTACTTC.

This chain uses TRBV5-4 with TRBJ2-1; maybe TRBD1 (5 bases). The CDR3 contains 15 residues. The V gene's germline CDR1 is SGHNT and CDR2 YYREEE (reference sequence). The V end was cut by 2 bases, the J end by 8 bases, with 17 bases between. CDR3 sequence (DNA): TGTGCCAGCAGCTTAGCAAGGGGAATTCTCGATGAGCAGTTCTTC. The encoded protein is CASSLARGILDEQFF.

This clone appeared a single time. The CDR3 region has the DNA TGTGCCAGTAGTGCCGACAGGAGGTGGTCACCCCTCCACTTT. As protein: CASSADRRWSPLHF. This chain uses TRBV19 with TRBJ1-6; a weak D match, TRBD1 (6 bases). This CDR3 has 14 residues. Trimming removed 5 bases at V and 10 bases at J, with 15 bases between. Germline V CDR1 and CDR2: LNHDA, SQIVND (reference sequence).

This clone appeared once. The CDR3 region has the DNA TGTGCCAGCTCACTAACTATCGGGGAGGATACGCAGTATTTT. It translates to CASSLTIGEDTQYF. The rearrangement joins TRBV18 to TRBJ2-3; TRBD2 is a possible D gene (5 bases). Germline CDR1 and CDR2: KGHSH and LQKENI. V was cut by 4 bases and J by 6 bases, with 14 bases left in between. This CDR3 contains 14 residues. Full variable domain (missing parts from reference TRBV18 and TRBJ2-3): NAGVMQNPRHLVRRRGQEARLRCSPMKGHSHVYWYRQLPEEGLKFMVYLQKENIIDESGMPKERFSAEFPKEGPSILRIQQVVRGDSAAYFCASSLTIGEDTQYFGPGTRLTVL.

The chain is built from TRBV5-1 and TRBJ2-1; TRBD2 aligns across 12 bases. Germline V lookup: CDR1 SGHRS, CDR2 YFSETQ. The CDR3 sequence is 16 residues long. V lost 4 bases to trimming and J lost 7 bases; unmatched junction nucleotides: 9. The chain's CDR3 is CASSRLTSGGGNEQFF. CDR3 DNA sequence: TGCGCCAGCAGCCGGCTGACTAGCGGGGGAGGTAATGAGCAGTTCTTC.

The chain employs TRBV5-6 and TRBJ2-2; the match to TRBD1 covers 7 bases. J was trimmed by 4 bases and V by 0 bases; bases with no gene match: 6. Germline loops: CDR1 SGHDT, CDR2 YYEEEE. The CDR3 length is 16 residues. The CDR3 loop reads CASSLAGQETTGELFF. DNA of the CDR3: TGTGCCAGCAGCTTGGCCGGACAGGAGACCACCGGGGAGCTGTTTTTT.

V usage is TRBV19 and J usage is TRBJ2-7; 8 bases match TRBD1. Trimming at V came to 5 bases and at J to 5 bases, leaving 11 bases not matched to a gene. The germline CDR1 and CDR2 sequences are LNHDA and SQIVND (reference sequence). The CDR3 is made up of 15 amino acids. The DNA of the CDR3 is TGTGCCAGTAGTGGGTATAAGACAGGGGTCAACGAGCAGTACTTC. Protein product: CASSGYKTGVNEQYF.

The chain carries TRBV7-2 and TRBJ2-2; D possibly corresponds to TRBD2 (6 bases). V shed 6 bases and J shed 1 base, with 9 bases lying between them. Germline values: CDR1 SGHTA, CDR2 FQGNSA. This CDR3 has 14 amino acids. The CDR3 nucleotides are TGTGCCAGCAGACGGGGGTTGAACACCGGGGAGCTGTTTTTT. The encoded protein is CASRRGLNTGELFF.

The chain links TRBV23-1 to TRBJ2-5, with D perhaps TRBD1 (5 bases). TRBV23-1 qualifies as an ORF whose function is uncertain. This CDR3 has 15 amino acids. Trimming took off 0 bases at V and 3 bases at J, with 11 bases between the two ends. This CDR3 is CASSQSIREEETQYF. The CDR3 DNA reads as TGCGCCAGCAGTCAATCTATCAGGGAAGAAGAGACCCAGTACTTC.

The CDR3 here is CAISEVGRGRNSDEAFF. Written as DNA, the CDR3 is TGTGCCATCAGTGAGGTGGGGAGGGGGAGAAATTCGGATGAAGCTTTCTTT. J is TRBJ1-1 and V is TRBV10-3; D is possibly TRBD1 (6 bases). The CDR3 runs to 17 residues. V shed 2 bases and J shed 7 bases, with 23 bases lying between them. In germline, CDR1 is ENHRY, CDR2 SYGVKD.